This is a list of T cell receptor beta chains from one sample in a study of T-cell memory formation after mild COVID-19. Using its own MiXCR run on the 5' RACE reads, TCRdb lists one record per CDR3 protein. The table lists about 160,000 distinct CDR3 sequences, less than 40% of them singletons, with approximately 12% in the top ten. Material for sequencing was PBMCs or a T cell subset sorted from them (not recorded which). These receptors came from an adult woman who had mild COVID-19 (a few samples of this study predate the infection). Cell type and time point are not known. Each CDR3 is given with its conserved first and last residue.

>TRBV5-6|TRBJ1-1
CASRFRGGDTEAFF
>TRBV9|TRBJ2-3
CASSQMVSHTDTQYF
>TRBV20-1|TRBJ2-2
CSARVGGELFF
>TRBV12-3/TRBV12-4|TRBJ2-5
CASSLRTSETQYF
>TRBV2|TRBJ2-7
CASTAGTGTYEQYF
>TRBV5-1|TRBJ2-2
CASSASGTGHTGELFF
>TRBV12-3/TRBV12-4|TRBJ1-5
CASSPGQGRNQPQHF
>TRBV20-1|TRBJ2-2
CSAWTTGELFF
>TRBV12-3/TRBV12-4|TRBJ2-2
CASLSTGGYVGELFF
>TRBV27|TRBJ2-5
CASSPRRGGETQYF
>TRBV27|TRBJ2-7
CASSLSVRGEQYF
>TRBV7-2|TRBJ2-3
CASSRPDRGGTDTQYF
>TRBV20-1|TRBJ2-3
CSARASWTSGSTDTQYF
>TRBV10-3|TRBJ2-7
CAISTLAGTNEQYF
>TRBV10-2|TRBJ2-3
CASSDRGGGTDTQYF
>TRBV7-3|TRBJ1-1
CASSLKPLSGGIDAFF
>TRBV12-3/TRBV12-4|TRBJ2-1
CASSPGSSGRYNEQFF
>TRBV7-8|TRBJ1-5
CASSLFPGQGSYSNQPQHF
>TRBV20-1|TRBJ2-3
CSALTGGADTQYF
>TRBV24-1|TRBJ1-1
CATSDSQGANTEAFF
>TRBV28|TRBJ1-2
CASNVGANYGYTF
>TRBV6-1|TRBJ2-4
CASRGEFRGSKNIQYF
>TRBV15|TRBJ2-7
CATSRDLGHNYEQYF
>TRBV12-3/TRBV12-4|TRBJ2-3
CASSYAGGTQYF
>TRBV5-1|TRBJ1-3
CASSLAGYGNTIYF
>TRBV2|TRBJ2-3
CASTGLAGGTDTQYF
>TRBV7-2|TRBJ2-1
CASRPRDRIHNEQFF
>TRBV7-2|TRBJ2-5
CASSFGPTGTQYF
>TRBV12-3/TRBV12-4|TRBJ2-7
CASSPQGAYEQYF
>TRBV4-2|TRBJ2-1
CASRASYNEQFF
>TRBV19|TRBJ2-1
CASSINGGSNYNEQFF
>TRBV7-9|TRBJ2-3
CASSPGDRERAGDTQYF
>TRBV12-3/TRBV12-4|TRBJ1-5
CASSSTGALQPQHF
>TRBV18|TRBJ2-7
CASSPVGTSGKYEQYF
>TRBV4-3|TRBJ2-2
CASRQDPLMRSLNTGELFF
>TRBV20-1|TRBJ2-7
CSAPGTGGLAYEQYF
>TRBV15|TRBJ1-1
CATSRDITGGEAFF
>TRBV5-1|TRBJ1-5
CASSPGQNSNQPQHF
>TRBV12-3/TRBV12-4|TRBJ2-5
CASSRLAGVWETQYF
>TRBV3-1|TRBJ2-1
CASSQAGEQFF
>TRBV7-6|TRBJ2-1
CASSPSLTSGTYEQFF
>TRBV5-1|TRBJ2-3
CASRKDGSLDTQYF
>TRBV24-1|TRBJ2-1
CATSDLTGGPQFF
>TRBV20-1|TRBJ2-5
CSAVWGPPETQYF
>TRBV18|TRBJ1-4
CASSPPISGGEKLFF
>TRBV7-9|TRBJ2-7
CASSLERDYEQYF
>TRBV2|TRBJ1-5
CASIGGKGNQPQHF
>TRBV30|TRBJ2-5
CAWIRAGTGEETQYF
>TRBV20-1|TRBJ1-5
CSATRQGVSNQPQHF
>TRBV18|TRBJ1-1
CASSPQGPNTEAFF
>TRBV24-1|TRBJ2-2
CATSDSWQDNTGELFF
>TRBV5-1|TRBJ2-2
CASSPPRDSGELFF